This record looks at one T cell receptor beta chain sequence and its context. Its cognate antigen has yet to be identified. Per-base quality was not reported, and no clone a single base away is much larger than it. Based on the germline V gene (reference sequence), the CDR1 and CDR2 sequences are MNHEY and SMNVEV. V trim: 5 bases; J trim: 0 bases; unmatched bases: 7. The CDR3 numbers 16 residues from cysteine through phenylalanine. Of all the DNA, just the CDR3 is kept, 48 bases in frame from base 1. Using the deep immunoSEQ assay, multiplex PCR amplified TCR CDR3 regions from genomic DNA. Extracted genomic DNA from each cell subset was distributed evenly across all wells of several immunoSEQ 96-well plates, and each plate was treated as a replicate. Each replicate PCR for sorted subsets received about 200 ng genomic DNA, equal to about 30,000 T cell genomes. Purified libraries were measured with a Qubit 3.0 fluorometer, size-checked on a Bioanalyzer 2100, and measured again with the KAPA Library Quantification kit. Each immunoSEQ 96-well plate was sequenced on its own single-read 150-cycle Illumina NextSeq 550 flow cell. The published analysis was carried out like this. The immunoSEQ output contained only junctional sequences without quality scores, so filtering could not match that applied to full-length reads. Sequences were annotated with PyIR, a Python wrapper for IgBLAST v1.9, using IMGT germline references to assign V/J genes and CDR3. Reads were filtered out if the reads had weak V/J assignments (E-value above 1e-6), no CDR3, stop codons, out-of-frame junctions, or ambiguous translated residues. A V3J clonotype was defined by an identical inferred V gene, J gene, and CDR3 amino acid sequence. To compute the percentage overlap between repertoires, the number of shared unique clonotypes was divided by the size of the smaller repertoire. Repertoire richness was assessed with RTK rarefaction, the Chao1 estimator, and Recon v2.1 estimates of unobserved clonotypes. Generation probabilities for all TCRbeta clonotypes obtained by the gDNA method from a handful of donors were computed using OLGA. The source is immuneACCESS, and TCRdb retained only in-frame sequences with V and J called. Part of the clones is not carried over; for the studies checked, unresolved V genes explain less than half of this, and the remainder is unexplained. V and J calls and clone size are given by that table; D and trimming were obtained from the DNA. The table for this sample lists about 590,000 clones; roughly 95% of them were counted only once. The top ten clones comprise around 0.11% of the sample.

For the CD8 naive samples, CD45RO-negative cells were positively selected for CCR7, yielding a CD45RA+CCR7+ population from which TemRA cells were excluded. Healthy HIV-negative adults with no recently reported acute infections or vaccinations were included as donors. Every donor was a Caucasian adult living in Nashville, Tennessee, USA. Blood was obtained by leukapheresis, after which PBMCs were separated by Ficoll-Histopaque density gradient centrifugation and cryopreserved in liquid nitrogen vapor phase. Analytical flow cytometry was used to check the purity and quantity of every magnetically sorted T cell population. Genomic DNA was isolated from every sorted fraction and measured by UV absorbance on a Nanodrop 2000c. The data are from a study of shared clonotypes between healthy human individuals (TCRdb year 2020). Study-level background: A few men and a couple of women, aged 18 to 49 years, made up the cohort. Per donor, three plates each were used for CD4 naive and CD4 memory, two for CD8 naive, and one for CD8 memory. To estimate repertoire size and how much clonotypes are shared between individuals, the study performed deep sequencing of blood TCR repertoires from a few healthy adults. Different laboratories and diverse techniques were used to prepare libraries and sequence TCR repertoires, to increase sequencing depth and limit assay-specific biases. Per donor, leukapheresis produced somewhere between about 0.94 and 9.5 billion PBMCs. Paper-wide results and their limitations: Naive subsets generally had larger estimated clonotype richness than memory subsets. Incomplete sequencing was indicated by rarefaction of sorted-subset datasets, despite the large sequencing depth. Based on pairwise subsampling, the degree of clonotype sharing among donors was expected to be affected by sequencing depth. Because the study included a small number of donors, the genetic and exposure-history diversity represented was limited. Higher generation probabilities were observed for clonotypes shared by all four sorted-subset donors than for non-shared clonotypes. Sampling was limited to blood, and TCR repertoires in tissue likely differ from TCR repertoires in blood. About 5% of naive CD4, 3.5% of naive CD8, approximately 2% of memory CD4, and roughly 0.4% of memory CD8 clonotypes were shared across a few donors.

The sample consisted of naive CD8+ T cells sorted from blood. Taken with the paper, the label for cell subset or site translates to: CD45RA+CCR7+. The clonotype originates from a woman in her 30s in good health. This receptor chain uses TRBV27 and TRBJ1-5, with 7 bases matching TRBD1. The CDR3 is CASSPTGVYSNQPQHF. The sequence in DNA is TGTGCCAGCAGTCCCACAGGGGTTTATAGCAATCAGCCCCAGCATTTT.